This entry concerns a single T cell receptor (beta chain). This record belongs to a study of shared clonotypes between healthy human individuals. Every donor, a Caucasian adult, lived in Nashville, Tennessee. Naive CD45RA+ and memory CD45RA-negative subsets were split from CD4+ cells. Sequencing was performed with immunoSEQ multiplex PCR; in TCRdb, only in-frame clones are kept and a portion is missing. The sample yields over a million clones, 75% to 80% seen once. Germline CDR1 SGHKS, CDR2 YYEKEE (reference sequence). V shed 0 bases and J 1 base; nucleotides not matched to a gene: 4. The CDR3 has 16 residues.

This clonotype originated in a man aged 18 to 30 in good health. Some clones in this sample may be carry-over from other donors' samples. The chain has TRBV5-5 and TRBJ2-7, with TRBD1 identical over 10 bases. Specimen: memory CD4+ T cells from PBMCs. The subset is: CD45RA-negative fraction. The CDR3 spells CASSLGPGQGSYEQYF. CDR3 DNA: TGTGCCAGCAGCTTGGGACCGGGACAGGGGTCCTACGAGCAGTACTTC.